This T cell receptor beta chain was obtained from a study of blood T cell repertoires in COVID-19. Study overall: From the United States, Italy and Spain came samples of acute and convalescent COVID-19. The analysed material was cDNA or gDNA that came from T cells, B-cell-depleted T cells, or PBMCs.

This clone was recorded a few times. The ends were cut back, 1 base at V and 3 bases at J, with 20 bases in the middle. This CDR3 region has 17 residues. The V gene's germline CDR1 is GTSNPN and CDR2 SVGIG (reference sequence). Enrolled during active infection, Seattle patients were then followed longitudinally. Clones were sequenced by immunoSEQ multiplex PCR, and TCRdb holds only the in-frame ones, with some missing. The sample holds about 80,000 clones, around 82% seen once. The source material was peripheral blood. This clonotype was obtained from a man between 60 and 75 years old with COVID-19, enrolled during active disease. The J gene is TRBJ2-3, the V gene TRBV30; D possibly corresponds to TRBD1 (9 bases). CDR3: CAWSGGGTGPRTDTQYF. Here the CDR3 DNA reads TGTGCCTGGAGTGGCGGGGGGACAGGGCCCCGGACAGATACGCAGTATTTT. Together with reference TRBV30 and TRBJ2-3, the CDR3 gives the full variable domain: SQTIHQWPATLVQPVGSPLSLECTVEGTSNPNLYWYRQAAGRGLQLLFYSVGIGQISSEVPQNLSASRPQDRQFILSSKKLLLSDSGFYLCAWSGGGTGPRTDTQYFGPGTRLTVL.